The 17 T cell receptor beta chains below come from one sample, sequenced in a study of OX40 agonist ivuxolimab in advanced cancers. The protocol was immunoSEQ multiplex PCR, while the TCRdb copy is restricted to in-frame clones and leaves out a portion. Of more than 45,000 clones listed, around 79% were seen once; the top ten hold more than 0.9%. The sample consisted of CD4+ or CD8+ T cells sorted from blood, taken in a trial of the OX40 agonist ivuxolimab. The receptor source for this set is an adult with an advanced solid tumor such as melanoma, head and neck, liver or kidney cancer.

This sequence joins TRBV5-1 and TRBJ2-1; 11 bases match TRBD2. The V segment lost 0 bases and the J segment 7 bases; nucleotides outside the gene matches: 6. This CDR3 region has 16 residues. In germline, CDR1 is SGHRS, CDR2 YFSETQ. Here the CDR3 reads CASSLESRLAGNEQFF. CDR3 in DNA: TGCGCCAGCAGCTTGGAATCTAGACTAGCGGGAAATGAGCAGTTCTTC. The entire variable domain, with the rest obtained from reference TRBV5-1 and TRBJ2-1, is as follows: KAGVTQTPRYLIKTRGQQVTLSCSPISGHRSVSWYQQTPGQGLQFLFEYFSETQRNKGNFPGRFSGRQFSNSRSEMNVSTLELGDSALYLCASSLESRLAGNEQFFGPGTRLTVL.

Here the CDR3 reads CASSDRGGGTEAFF. In DNA, the CDR3 is TGTGCCAGCAGTGACCGGGGAGGGGGCACTGAAGCTTTCTTT. The chain links TRBV2 to TRBJ1-1; TRBD1 is a possible D gene (6 bases). The CDR3 loop spans 14 amino acids. Germline lookup yields CDR1 SNHLY and CDR2 FYNNEI. V lost 3 bases and J lost 4, with 12 bases in between. Filled out from reference TRBV2 and TRBJ1-1, the complete variable domain reads EPEVTQTPSHQVTQMGQEVILRCVPISNHLYFYWYRQILGQKVEFLVSFYNNEISEKSEIFDDQFSVERPDGSNFTLKIRSTKLEDSAMYFCASSDRGGGTEAFFGQGTRLTVV.

The V gene is TRBV7-9, the J gene TRBJ1-2; D ambiguous. With 5 bases removed from V and 1 base from J, the gap between germline ends came to 11 bases. The CDR3 loop spans 14 amino acids. Germline V gene data show CDR1 as SEHNR and CDR2 as FQNEAQ (reference sequence). CDR3 DNA sequence: TGTGCCAGCAGCCGGACGGAATATAACTATGGCTACACCTTC. Its protein is CASSRTEYNYGYTF.

V and J are TRBV25-1 and TRBJ2-4; D may be TRBD1 or TRBD2 (5 bases each). Trimming removed 1 base from V and 3 bases from J, with 7 bases in between. Germline V lookup: CDR1 MGHDK, CDR2 SYGVNS. The CDR3 has 14 residues. The chain's CDR3 is CASSESGGKNIQYF. Here the CDR3 DNA reads TGTGCCAGCAGTGAATCTGGGGGCAAAAACATTCAGTACTTC.

This chain joins TRBV15 and TRBJ1-6; TRBD1 might be the D (6 bases). The CDR3 extends over 15 amino acids. The V end lost 1 base, the J end lost 9 bases, and 13 bases lay between the germline ends. The germline V gene has CDR1 LNHNV and CDR2 YYDKDF (reference sequence). The CDR3 nucleotides are TGTGCCACCAGCAGAGGGGAAAGGGGGAGTTCACCCCTCCACTTT. Protein sequence: CATSRGERGSSPLHF.

CDR3 amino acids: CASSLALTFQETQYF. CDR3 in DNA: TGTGCCAGCAGCTTAGCTTTGACCTTTCAAGAGACCCAGTACTTC. The chain is built from TRBV11-2 and TRBJ2-5, with D unclear. Germline V gene lookup returns CDR1 SGHAT and CDR2 FQNNGV. The CDR3 is 15 amino acids. V was cut by 1 base and J by 2 bases, with 11 bases left in between.

The chain links TRBV9 to TRBJ2-5; 10 bases match TRBD2. The V gene end was trimmed by 0 bases and the J gene end by 4 bases; junction bases not matched to a gene: 6. The CDR3 sequence is 16 residues long. Germline-derived CDR1 and CDR2 are SGDLS and YYNGEE. The CDR3 bases are TGTGCCAGCAGCGTAGGATCAAGCGGGGGGGCAGAGACCCAGTACTTC. Translation gives CASSVGSSGGAETQYF.

This clone was seen once. This chain joins TRBV18 and TRBJ1-5, with D maybe TRBD1 (6 bases). The V and J ends lost 4 bases and 4 bases respectively, with 20 bases between them. The CDR3 consists of 17 residues. The germline CDR1 and CDR2 sequences are KGHSH and LQKENI. CDR3 DNA: TGTGCCAGCTCACTGGGGGCAGGGTCGGGTGGTAATCAGCCCCAGCATTTT. The encoded protein is CASSLGAGSGGNQPQHF. The full variable domain, its missing parts supplied by reference TRBV18 and TRBJ1-5, is NAGVMQNPRHLVRRRGQEARLRCSPMKGHSHVYWYRQLPEEGLKFMVYLQKENIIDESGMPKERFSAEFPKEGPSILRIQQVVRGDSAAYFCASSLGAGSGGNQPQHFGDGTRLSIL.

The chain joins TRBV7-9 to TRBJ1-3; no clear D. Deletions cut 5 bases from V and 0 bases from J, with 8 bases between. Germline lookup yields CDR1 SEHNR and CDR2 FQNEAQ (reference sequence). The CDR3 runs 14 residues. The CDR3 here is CASSRMYSGNTIYF. The CDR3 region has the DNA TGTGCCAGCAGCCGGATGTACTCTGGAAACACCATATATTTT.

CDR3 sequence reads: CASSLGQGSNEQFF. The CDR3 DNA sequence: TGTGCCAGCAGCTTAGGACAGGGGAGCAATGAGCAGTTCTTC. The V call is TRBV11-3, the J call TRBJ2-1, with TRBD1 matching 8 bases. There are 14 residues in the CDR3. Germline trimming cut 1 base from V and 6 bases from J; bases unmatched to any gene: 2. Germline V CDR1 and CDR2: SGHNT, YENEEA.

This clone turned up a few times. This sequence joins TRBV5-5 and TRBJ1-2; TRBD1 aligns across 7 bases. The CDR3 totals 13 residues. The V segment lost 2 bases and the J segment 6 bases; nucleotides outside the gene matches: 4. CDR1 is SGHKS and CDR2 is YYEKEE in the germline V gene (reference sequence). The DNA of the CDR3 is TGTGCCAGCAGCTTTGGACAGGCCGATGGCTACACCTTC. Its protein product is CASSFGQADGYTF. The whole variable domain, remainder taken from reference TRBV5-5 and TRBJ1-2, is DAGVTQSPTHLIKTRGQQVTLRCSPISGHKSVSWYQQVLGQGPQFIFQYYEKEERGRGNFPDRFSARQFPNYSSELNVNALLLGDSALYLCASSFGQADGYTFGSGTRLTVV.

The V gene is TRBV28, the J gene TRBJ2-3; TRBD2 agrees at 9 bases. This CDR3 has 15 residues. CDR1 is MDHEN and CDR2 is SYDVKM in the germline V gene. Trimming removed 6 bases from V and 2 bases from J; junction bases left unmatched: 6. The CDR3 loop reads CASSPTSGFTDTQYF. The CDR3 nucleotides are TGTGCCAGCAGCCCTACTAGCGGGTTCACAGATACGCAGTATTTT. The full variable domain, with the rest looked up from reference TRBV28 and TRBJ2-3, is DVKVTQSSRYLVKRTGEKVFLECVQDMDHENMFWYRQDPGLGLRLIYFSYDVKMKEKGDIPEGYSVSREKKERFSLILESASTNQTSMYLCASSPTSGFTDTQYFGPGTRLTVL.

This chain links TRBV7-9 with TRBJ1-1; TRBD1 is a possible D gene (6 bases). Germline loops: CDR1 SEHNR, CDR2 FQNEAQ (reference sequence). The V gene lost 2 bases and the J gene lost 0 bases, with 19 bases spanning the gap. This CDR3 has 18 residues. CDR3 loop: CASSLRLNRAAMNTEAFF. The CDR3 DNA is TGTGCCAGCAGCTTAAGACTTAACAGGGCCGCAATGAACACTGAAGCTTTCTTT.

This chain connects TRBV19 to TRBJ2-1, with 7 bases lining up with TRBD2. The V gene's germline CDR1 is LNHDA and CDR2 SQIVND (reference sequence). V lost 6 bases and J lost 6; bases outside the gene matches: 17. The CDR3 covers 17 residues. The chain's CDR3 is CASRHRRVAGVRNEQFF. The DNA of the CDR3 is TGTGCCAGTAGACATAGGAGGGTAGCGGGTGTCCGCAATGAGCAGTTCTTC.

V gene TRBV4-1 combines with J gene TRBJ2-3; 9 bases are a match to TRBD2. Germline trimming cut 6 bases from V and 2 bases from J; bases unmatched to any gene: 12. CDR1 is MGHRA and CDR2 is YSYEKL in the germline V gene. The CDR3 is made up of 17 amino acids. The CDR3 nucleotides are TGCGCCAGCAGTATTTCTGGGCTAGCGGGGAACACAGATACGCAGTATTTT. This sequence encodes CASSISGLAGNTDTQYF.

The rearrangement links TRBV2 to TRBJ2-3, with TRBD1 matching over 9 bases. Trimming cost V 9 bases and J 3 bases; bases outside gene matches: 10. CDR1 is SNHLY and CDR2 is FYNNEI in the germline V gene. The CDR3 extends over 15 amino acids. CDR3 in amino acids: CASQVGDRVTDTQYF. As DNA, the CDR3 is TGTGCCAGTCAAGTGGGGGACAGGGTGACAGATACGCAGTATTTT.

This sequence joins TRBV20-1 and TRBJ2-5; D remains ambiguous. The V gene lost 1 base and the J gene lost 11 bases, with 11 bases spanning the gap. This CDR3 has 11 amino acids. The germline gives CDR1 DFQATT, CDR2 SNEGSKA (reference sequence). Here the CDR3 DNA reads TGCAGTGCTAGAGCCCCCCACGGGCAGTACTTC. This translates into CSARAPHGQYF.